A selection of T cell receptor beta chains follows, all from one sample in a study of neoadjuvant anti-PD-1 for oral cavity cancer. Profiling relied on immunoSEQ multiplex PCR, and the TCRdb table lists in-frame clones only, not all of them. Among approximately 10,000 clones listed, 75% to 85% were seen once. The sample was PBMCs, taken after nivolumab (anti-PD-1) treatment. The source of these receptors is a person aged 40 to 85 with oral cavity squamous cell carcinoma. Each CDR3 is given with its conserved first and last residue. The D gene is left open where the match is weak. Where a row states a size, it is once, few, many or the class of an expanded clone; other rows omit it.

clone_size,j_call,cdr3_length,v_call,d_call,cdr3_aa,cdr3_nt
few,TRBJ1-2,14,TRBV15,TRBD1,CATSRPQGGGSYTF,TGTGCCACCAGCAGACCCCAGGGGGGAGGTAGCTACACCTTC
few,TRBJ2-7,14,TRBV9,NA,CASSVVATSYEQYF,TGTGCCAGCAGCGTGGTTGCTACCTCCTACGAGCAGTACTTC
NA,TRBJ1-6,17,TRBV7-2,NA,CASSLVSAGSRGSPLHF,TGTGCCAGCAGCTTAGTGTCGGCAGGGAGCCGGGGGTCACCCCTCCACTTT
NA,TRBJ1-2,14,TRBV15,TRBD1,CATSSPDRAYGYTF,TGTGCCACCAGCAGCCCAGACAGGGCCTATGGCTACACCTTC
NA,TRBJ1-6,15,TRBV7-3,NA,CASSSQPSYNSPLHF,TGTGCCAGCAGCTCTCAGCCCTCCTATAATTCACCCCTCCACTTT
NA,TRBJ1-1,14,TRBV6-5,NA,CASSPDGTNTEAFF,TGTGCCAGCAGTCCCGACGGTACGAACACTGAAGCTTTCTTT
NA,TRBJ1-2,14,TRBV5-4,NA,CASSSRGDNYGYTF,TGTGCCAGCAGCTCAAGGGGTGATAACTATGGCTACACCTTC
NA,TRBJ2-5,14,TRBV5-4,NA,CASTLRGGRETQYF,TGTGCCAGCACCCTGCGGGGAGGCAGAGAGACCCAGTACTTC
NA,TRBJ1-1,14,TRBV5-1,TRBD1,CASSRTGGHTEAFF,TGCGCCAGCAGCCGGACAGGGGGTCACACTGAAGCTTTCTTT
NA,TRBJ2-1,14,TRBV6-1,NA,CASSDGQRYNEQFF,TGTGCCAGCAGTGATGGACAGAGGTACAATGAGCAGTTCTTC
NA,TRBJ2-7,14,TRBV10-2,NA,CASSGGLSSYEQYF,TGCGCCAGCAGTGGTGGACTGAGCTCCTACGAGCAGTACTTC
NA,TRBJ1-4,16,TRBV5-1,NA,CASSESGGQGNEKLFF,TGCGCCAGCTCCGAGAGCGGGGGGCAGGGTAATGAAAAACTGTTTTTT
NA,TRBJ2-7,15,TRBV2,NA,CASTLVVGSGYEQYF,TGTGCCAGCACCCTCGTGGTGGGGAGTGGGTACGAGCAGTACTTC
few,TRBJ2-1,14,TRBV2,TRBD2,CASSWTSGYNEQFF,TGTGCCAGCTCCTGGACTAGCGGTTACAATGAGCAGTTCTTC
few,TRBJ2-5,16,TRBV2,TRBD2,CASRPSGGAGSETQYF,TGTGCCAGCAGGCCTAGCGGGGGGGCCGGGTCAGAGACCCAGTACTTC
once,TRBJ1-1,13,TRBV6-6,TRBD1,CASSPTGGTEAFF,TGTGCCAGCAGTCCCACAGGGGGCACTGAAGCTTTCTTT
NA,TRBJ2-1,17,TRBV5-1,TRBD2,CASSLDPSGRTYNEQFF,TGCGCCAGCAGCTTGGATCCTAGCGGGAGGACCTACAATGAGCAGTTCTTC
NA,TRBJ2-1,17,TRBV10-3,TRBD2,CAVGTSGRMRAYNEQFF,TGTGCTGTCGGGACTAGCGGGCGTATGAGGGCCTACAATGAGCAGTTCTTC
NA,TRBJ2-5,13,TRBV5-6,NA,CASSLTVQETQYF,TGTGCCAGCAGCCTAACAGTACAAGAGACCCAGTACTTC
NA,TRBJ1-2,15,TRBV13,TRBD1,CASSTRHVGTGGYTF,TGTGCCAGCAGCACCCGTCATGTGGGGACAGGAGGCTACACCTTC
few,TRBJ1-2,15,TRBV5-1,NA,CASSPQGNSNYGYTF,TGCGCCAGCAGCCCTCAGGGGAACTCTAACTATGGCTACACCTTC
few,TRBJ1-1,13,TRBV19,NA,CASSGGRNTEAFF,TGTGCCAGTAGCGGAGGACGGAACACTGAAGCTTTCTTT
NA,TRBJ2-7,14,TRBV28,NA,CASSPTGGGNEQYF,TGTGCCAGCAGTCCCACTGGGGGAGGTAACGAGCAGTACTTC
NA,TRBJ2-1,16,TRBV30,TRBD2,CAWWGEGLAGANEQFF,TGTGCCTGGTGGGGGGAGGGACTAGCGGGAGCCAATGAGCAGTTCTTC
few,TRBJ1-5,16,TRBV7-2,NA,CASTYWGRGDNQPQHF,TGTGCCAGCACGTACTGGGGCAGGGGCGATAATCAGCCCCAGCATTTT
NA,TRBJ1-5,15,TRBV6-1,NA,CASSEPLLRRQPQHF,TGTGCCAGCAGTGAACCCCTCCTGAGGAGGCAGCCCCAGCATTTT
few,TRBJ1-1,13,TRBV7-9,NA,CASSTEGDTEAFF,TGTGCCAGCAGTACCGAAGGGGACACTGAAGCTTTCTTT
NA,TRBJ2-1,15,TRBV6-4,TRBD2,CASSDRLAGNNEQFF,TGTGCCAGCAGTGACCGATTAGCGGGTAACAATGAGCAGTTCTTC
NA,TRBJ2-7,13,TRBV5-5,NA,CASSLARRDEQYF,TGTGCCAGCAGCTTGGCTCGCAGGGACGAGCAGTACTTC
once,TRBJ1-1,16,TRBV6-6,TRBD1,CASSYSGQGESAEAFF,TGTGCCAGCAGTTACTCAGGACAGGGGGAGAGCGCTGAAGCTTTCTTT
NA,TRBJ2-7,11,TRBV20-1,TRBD1,CSAMTGDEQYF,TGCAGTGCTATGACAGGGGACGAGCAGTACTTC
NA,TRBJ2-7,15,TRBV2,TRBD1,CASRPHGQGLTEQYF,TGTGCCAGCAGACCCCATGGACAGGGATTAACCGAGCAGTACTTC
NA,TRBJ2-3,16,TRBV27,NA,CASSLSGTLGSDTQYF,TGTGCCAGCAGTTTATCCGGGACCCTGGGATCGGATACGCAGTATTTT
NA,TRBJ2-1,16,TRBV5-4,NA,CASSPKGGGGYNEQFF,TGTGCCAGCAGCCCAAAAGGGGGAGGAGGGTACAATGAGCAGTTCTTC
NA,TRBJ1-6,19,TRBV28,NA,CASIPRRWVRSSYNSPLHF,TGTGCCAGCATCCCGAGGAGGTGGGTGAGGAGCTCCTATAATTCACCCCTCCACTTT
NA,TRBJ1-4,16,TRBV5-1,TRBD1,CASSPNSRQGGEKLFF,TGCGCCAGCAGCCCGAACTCGAGACAGGGCGGTGAAAAACTGTTTTTT
NA,TRBJ1-5,17,TRBV4-1,NA,CASSQEPTRGGNQPQHF,TGCGCCAGCAGCCAAGAACCCACCCGCGGGGGGAATCAGCCCCAGCATTTT
once,TRBJ1-6,16,TRBV7-2,NA,CASSFLGTSYNSPLHF,TGTGCCAGCAGCTTCCTCGGGACATCTTATAATTCACCCCTCCACTTT
NA,TRBJ1-1,15,TRBV11-2,TRBD1,CASSRRTGKGTEAFF,TGTGCCAGCAGCCGACGGACAGGGAAGGGCACTGAAGCTTTCTTT
NA,TRBJ1-1,12,TRBV6-1,NA,CASNEPNTEAFF,TGTGCCAGCAACGAACCGAACACTGAAGCTTTCTTT
NA,TRBJ2-1,15,TRBV27,TRBD2,CASSTTSGSVNEQFF,TGTGCCAGCAGTACGACTAGCGGGAGCGTAAATGAGCAGTTCTTC
NA,TRBJ2-7,15,TRBV27,TRBD1,CASSSGQATTYEQYF,TGTGCCAGCAGTTCCGGACAGGCTACAACCTACGAGCAGTACTTC
NA,TRBJ1-4,13,TRBV7-9,NA,CASSPPGPEKLFF,TGTGCCAGCAGCCCCCCGGGGCCCGAAAAACTGTTTTTT
NA,TRBJ2-5,14,TRBV5-5,NA,CASNPGHTQETQYF,TGTGCCAGCAATCCAGGACATACCCAAGAGACCCAGTACTTC
NA,TRBJ1-2,15,TRBV4-2,NA,CASSQGETANYGYTF,TGTGCCAGCAGCCAAGGGGAAACAGCTAACTATGGCTACACCTTC
NA,TRBJ2-3,18,TRBV5-4,TRBD2,CASSPGTSGSLRRDTQYF,TGTGCCAGCAGCCCAGGGACTAGCGGGAGCCTCCGGAGAGATACGCAGTATTTT
NA,TRBJ1-1,16,TRBV19,TRBD1,CASSLDWTGGNTEAFF,TGTGCCAGTAGTCTAGACTGGACAGGGGGGAACACTGAAGCTTTCTTT
once,TRBJ1-1,11,TRBV2,NA,CASSGYREAFF,TGTGCCAGCAGTGGGTACAGGGAAGCTTTCTTT
NA,TRBJ2-2,12,TRBV6-1,NA,CASSRTTGELFF,TGTGCCAGCAGTCGGACAACAGGGGAGCTGTTTTTT
NA,TRBJ2-7,14,TRBV7-8,TRBD1,CASTRQGPFHEQYF,TGTGCCAGCACCCGACAGGGACCTTTCCACGAGCAGTACTTC
NA,TRBJ2-6,16,TRBV6-4,NA,CASSRDGDSGANVLTF,TGTGCCAGCAGCAGAGACGGGGACTCTGGGGCCAACGTCCTGACTTTC
NA,TRBJ2-7,14,TRBV5-1,TRBD2,CASSLSGSNYEQYF,TGCGCCAGCAGCCTTAGCGGGAGCAACTACGAGCAGTACTTC
few,TRBJ1-2,11,TRBV29-1,TRBD1,CSARQGEGYTF,TGCAGCGCTCGACAGGGAGAGGGCTACACCTTC